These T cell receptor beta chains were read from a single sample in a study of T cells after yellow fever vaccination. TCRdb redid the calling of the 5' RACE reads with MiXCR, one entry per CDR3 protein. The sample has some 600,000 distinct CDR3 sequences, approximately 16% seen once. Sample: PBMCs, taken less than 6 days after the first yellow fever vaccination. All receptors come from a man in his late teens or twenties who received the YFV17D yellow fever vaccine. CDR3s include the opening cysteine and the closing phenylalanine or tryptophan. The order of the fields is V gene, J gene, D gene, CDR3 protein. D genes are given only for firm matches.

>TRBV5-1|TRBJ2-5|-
CASSLGGMYQETQYF
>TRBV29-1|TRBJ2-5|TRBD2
CSVATSGGPQETQYF
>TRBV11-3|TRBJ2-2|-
CASSLVPAEYGGELFF
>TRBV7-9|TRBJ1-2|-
CASSRNRGYTF
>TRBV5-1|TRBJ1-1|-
CASSLVPLPQEEAFF
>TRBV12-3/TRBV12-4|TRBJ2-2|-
CASSLALGGHTGELFF
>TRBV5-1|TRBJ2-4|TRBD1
CASSLGPTGDLNIQYF
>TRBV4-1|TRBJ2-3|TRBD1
CASSRHPNTGGLGMSTDTQYF
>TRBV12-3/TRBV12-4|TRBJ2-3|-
CASTPRTTQYF
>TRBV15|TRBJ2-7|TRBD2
CATSRDKTSGYEQYF
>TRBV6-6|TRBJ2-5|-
CASSFSPDSSGSF
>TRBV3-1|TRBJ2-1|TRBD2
CASSPITSGDEREQFF
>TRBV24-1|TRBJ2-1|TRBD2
CATSGTSGGFEQFF
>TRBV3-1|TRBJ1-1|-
CASTEGNTEAFF
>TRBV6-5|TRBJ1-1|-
CASSYSPRGGTEAFF
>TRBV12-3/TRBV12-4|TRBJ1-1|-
CASSLMGDTEAFF
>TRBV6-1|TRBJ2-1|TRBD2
CASTSGGYNEQFF
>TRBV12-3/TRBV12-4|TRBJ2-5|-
CASSLGGYETQYF
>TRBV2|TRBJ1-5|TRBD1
CASSEAQGEQHF
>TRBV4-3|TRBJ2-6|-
CASSQADQSSGANVLTF
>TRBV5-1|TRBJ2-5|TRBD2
CASSGSWSGGRQETQYF
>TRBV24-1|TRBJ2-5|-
CATRDDPGTCGRETQYF
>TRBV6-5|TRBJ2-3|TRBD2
CASSYSGGGADTQYF
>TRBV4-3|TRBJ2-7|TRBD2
CASSQEGGTEQYF
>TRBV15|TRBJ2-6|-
CATSNPTRHSGANVLTF
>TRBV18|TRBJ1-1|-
CASSPTGIELSGREAFF
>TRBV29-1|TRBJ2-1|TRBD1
CSVVGQVNEQFF
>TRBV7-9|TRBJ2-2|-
CASSLLNRGRYTGELFF
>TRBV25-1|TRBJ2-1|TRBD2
CASSVGLTNEQFF
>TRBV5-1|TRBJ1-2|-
CASSSREDPLYGYTF
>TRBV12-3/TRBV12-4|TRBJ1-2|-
CASSSDLRYGYTF
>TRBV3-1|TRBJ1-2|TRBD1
CASSAIQGSYTF
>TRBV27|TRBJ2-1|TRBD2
CASSLLLAGGPDEQFF
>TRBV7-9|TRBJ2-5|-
CASSPTRNEAQYF
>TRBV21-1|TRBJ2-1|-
CASSKGGLSYNEQFF
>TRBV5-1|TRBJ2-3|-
CASSYRKADTQYF
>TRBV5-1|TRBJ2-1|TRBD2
CASSFGGGAYEQFF
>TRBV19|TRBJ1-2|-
CASSPLGSYGYTF
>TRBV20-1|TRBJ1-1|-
CSARDYKMNTEAFF
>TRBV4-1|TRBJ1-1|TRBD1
CASSQDATGGDLYTEAFF
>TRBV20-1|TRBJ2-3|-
CSARPTTSTDTQYF
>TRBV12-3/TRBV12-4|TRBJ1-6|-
CASSLLDNSPLHF
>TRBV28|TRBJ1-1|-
CATGVGANTEAFF
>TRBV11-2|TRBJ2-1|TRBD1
CASSLGWTGINEQFF
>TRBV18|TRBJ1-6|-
CASSPSGYYNSPLHF
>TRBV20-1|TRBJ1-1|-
CSARESRGNTEAFF
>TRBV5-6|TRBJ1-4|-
CASSLGGVWGNEKLFF
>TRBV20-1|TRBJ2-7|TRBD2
CSARAHLGASGSIEQYF
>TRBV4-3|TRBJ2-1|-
CASSLRTNSYNEQFF
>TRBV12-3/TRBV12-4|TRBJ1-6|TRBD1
CASSFRRQGYNSPLHF
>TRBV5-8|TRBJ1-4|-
CASSLVPRFATNEKLFF
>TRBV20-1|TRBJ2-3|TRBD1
CSARLTPGQGLVDTQYF
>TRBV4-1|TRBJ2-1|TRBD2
CASSPQAGGYNEQFF